This T cell receptor (beta chain) is from a study of blood T cell repertoires in COVID-19. Looking at the study overall: Researchers got acute and convalescent COVID-19 samples from the United States, Italy and Spain.

V was trimmed by 2 bases and J by 0 bases, leaving 6 bases between them. Germline V gives CDR1 SEHNR, CDR2 FQNEAQ (reference sequence). CDR3 size: 14 residues. Per the original data handling: Quantification of nucleated cells was approximated via reference gene primer amplification. Sequencing was performed with immunoSEQ multiplex PCR; in TCRdb, only in-frame clones are kept and a portion is missing. V, J and clone size are those of that table, while D and trimming were read from the DNA. The sample includes 280,000 or so clones, more than 75% of them seen just once. The TCR originated in a woman aged 25 to 45 who had recovered from COVID-19. Specimen: peripheral blood. The genes are TRBV7-9 and TRBJ2-3; D may be TRBD1 (5 bases). Here the CDR3 reads CASSLKGSTDTQYF. The CDR3 nucleotides read TGTGCCAGCAGCTTAAAGGGGAGCACAGATACGCAGTATTTT.